Below are 30 T cell receptor beta chains sequenced from a single sample in a study of post-analysis software for immune sequencing data. The authors incorporated unique molecular identifiers into the TCR beta cDNA libraries. Each CDR3 protein gets one entry after TCRdb re-called the PCR reads with MiXCR. The sample consists of more than 500,000 distinct CDR3 sequences, 34% of them appearing once. The antigens these receptors bind are not known. Study observations and caveats: The five TRBV segments detected at higher frequency in patients than in controls included TRBV5-6, TRBV5-1 and TRBV20-1.

Material: blood. The receptors come from a girl younger than 18 with multiple sclerosis.

About this clonotype: One end of the junction fails to match germline, which may point to a read error. The chain employs TRBV12-3 or TRBV12-4 and TRBJ1-2, with 7 bases fitting TRBD1. CDR3 size: 14 residues. The CDR3: CTSSFSDRNYGYTF. The CDR3 DNA sequence: TGTACCAGCAGTTTCTCGGACAGGAACTATGGCTACACCTTC.

This clonotype was counted only a few times. The chain links TRBV20-1 to TRBJ2-7; 9 positions match TRBD1. The CDR3 length is 14 residues. V shed 1 base and J 2 bases; nucleotides not matched to a gene: 3. CDR1 and CDR2 from the germline V gene are DFQATT and SNEGSKA (reference sequence). CDR3 nucleotide sequence: TGCAGTGCTAGAGGTAGGACAGGGGCCTACGAGCAGTACTTC. Protein: CSARGRTGAYEQYF.

V is TRBV6-5 and J is TRBJ2-5; TRBD2 aligns across 11 bases. V gave up 1 base and J gave up 2 bases; unmatched junction bases: 3. This CDR3 comprises 16 residues. CDR1 is MNHEY, CDR2 SVGAGI, per germline. The CDR3 here is CASSYWASGGQETQYF. CDR3 bases: TGTGCCAGCAGTTACTGGGCTAGCGGGGGGCAAGAGACCCAGTACTTC.

This rearrangement joins TRBV19 to TRBJ2-5; D is tentatively TRBD1 or TRBD2 (5 bases each). Germline V lookup: CDR1 LNHDA, CDR2 SQIVND (reference sequence). The V end was cut by 7 bases, the J end by 4 bases, with 19 bases between. CDR3 size: 15 residues. The CDR3 region is CASTLSPGRAETQYF. In DNA form, the CDR3 reads TGTGCCAGTACCCTCTCGCCGGGGCGTGCAGAGACCCAGTACTTC. The full variable domain, rest sourced from reference TRBV19 and TRBJ2-5, is DGGITQSPKYLFRKEGQNVTLSCEQNLNHDAMYWYRQDPGQGLRLIYYSQIVNDFQKGDIAEGYSVSREKKESFPLTVTSAQKNPTAFYLCASTLSPGRAETQYFGPGTRLLVL.

This clonotype appeared a few times. The chain employs TRBV4-1 and TRBJ1-3, with D perhaps TRBD1 (5 bases). Trimming took 0 bases from V and 4 from J, leaving 16 bases between them. This CDR3 region has 17 residues. Germline V gene sequence: CDR1 MGHRA, CDR2 YSYEKL. CDR3 bases: TGCGCCAGCAGCCAAGATGAGGGTGGGGCGGTGGGAAACACCATATATTTT. Encoded protein: CASSQDEGGAVGNTIYF.

This clonotype was counted a few times. The chain joins TRBV29-1 to TRBJ2-3, with D perhaps TRBD2 (6 bases). The V gene's germline CDR1 is SQVTM and CDR2 ANQGSEA. Trimming shortened V by 7 bases and J by 6 bases, and 17 bases separated the two germline ends. The CDR3 extends over 13 amino acids. CDR3 DNA sequence: TGCAGCGCCTCGACTAGGCCGCCGGATACGCAGTATTTT. Translated: CSASTRPPDTQYF.

The chain is built from TRBV12-3 or TRBV12-4 and TRBJ2-5; possible D gene TRBD2, 6 bases. The CDR3 sequence is 15 residues long. Trimming cost V 2 bases and J 3 bases, with 13 bases left between them. CDR3 amino acids: CASSLTGGLKETQYF. The CDR3 DNA is TGTGCCAGCAGTTTAACCGGGGGACTGAAAGAGACCCAGTACTTC.

The chain combines TRBV12-5 with TRBJ2-1; 12 positions match TRBD2. Trimming at V came to 7 bases and at J to 5 bases, leaving 3 bases not matched to a gene. CDR3 length equals 14 residues. CDR1 and CDR2 from the germline V gene are LGHNT and FRNRAP. The CDR3: CASVPSGGDNEQFF. The CDR3 DNA sequence: TGTGCTAGTGTCCCTAGCGGGGGGGACAATGAGCAGTTCTTC.

The V gene is TRBV7-2, the J gene TRBJ2-3; 7 bases line up with TRBD2. V lost 5 bases to trimming and J lost 6 bases; unmatched junction nucleotides: 11. The CDR3 loop spans 15 amino acids. CDR1 is SGHTA and CDR2 is FQGNSA in the germline V gene. CDR3 nucleotides: TGTGCCAGCAGCAAACTCGGACTAGGAGTGGATACGCAGTATTTT. It translates to CASSKLGLGVDTQYF. Supplemented by reference TRBV7-2 and TRBJ2-3, the full variable domain reads GAGVSQSPSNKVTEKGKDVELRCDPISGHTALYWYRQSLGQGLEFLIYFQGNSAPDKSGLPSDRFSAERTGGSVSTLTIQRTQQEDSAVYLCASSKLGLGVDTQYFGPGTRLTVL.

The V and J genes are TRBV20-1 and TRBJ1-1; D gene unclear. V was clipped by 0 bases and J by 0 bases, with 14 bases between them. Germline CDR1 and CDR2: DFQATT and SNEGSKA (reference sequence). The CDR3 spans 16 residues. This chain's CDR3 is CSARDTSVVMNTEAFF. CDR3 nucleotides: TGCAGTGCTAGAGATACCTCGGTGGTAATGAACACTGAAGCTTTCTTT.

The V gene is TRBV15, the J gene TRBJ1-4; possibly TRBD1 for D (6 bases). V shed 2 bases and J shed 8 bases, with 12 bases lying between them. There are 14 residues in the CDR3. Looked up from germline, CDR1 is LNHNV and CDR2 is YYDKDF (reference sequence). Here the CDR3 DNA reads TGTGCCACCAGCAGATTGGGGGCGAACGAAAAACTGTTTTTT. Protein sequence: CATSRLGANEKLFF.

This clonotype turned up a few times. This sequence joins TRBV5-1 and TRBJ2-3; D may be TRBD1 or TRBD2 (5 bases each). Germline values: CDR1 SGHRS, CDR2 YFSETQ. Trimming pared 4 bases from V and 0 bases from J, leaving 15 bases between. The CDR3 length is 16 residues. The CDR3 DNA is TGCGCCAGCAGCGAGGGGTTCGGACATAGCACAGATACGCAGTATTTT. It yields the protein CASSEGFGHSTDTQYF.

The V call is TRBV20-1, the J call TRBJ1-4; D not resolved. The length of the CDR3 is 18 residues. Trimming took 1 base from V and 2 from J, leaving 20 bases between them. Germline assignment: CDR1 DFQATT and CDR2 SNEGSKA (reference sequence). CDR3 sequence (DNA): TGCAGTGCTAGAGCCGGGGTCGTCGCTGGCCGCACTAATGAAAAACTGTTTTTT. Encoded protein: CSARAGVVAGRTNEKLFF.

This chain links TRBV18 with TRBJ2-7, with 9 bases aligning to TRBD2. The length of the CDR3 is 15 residues. With V trimmed by 5 bases and J by 0 bases, 5 bases remained unmatched. Germline V CDR1 and CDR2: KGHSH, LQKENI. CDR3 DNA: TGTGCCAGCTCAACGAGACTAGCGGACTCCTACGAGCAGTACTTC. Translation: CASSTRLADSYEQYF.

This clonotype was seen only a few times. CDR3 residues: CASSESDRRGYTF. DNA for the CDR3: TGCGCCAGCAGTGAGTCGGACAGAAGAGGCTACACCTTC. This chain uses TRBV10-2 with TRBJ1-2, with D maybe TRBD1 (6 bases). Germline loops: CDR1 WSHSY, CDR2 SAAADI. This CDR3 spans 13 amino acids. With 0 bases removed from V and 8 bases from J, the gap between germline ends came to 10 bases.

This clonotype appeared a few times. The CDR3 DNA reads as TGCAGTGCTAGAGATCTGACTAGCGGGACCCAGTACTTC. This translates into CSARDLTSGTQYF. The chain joins TRBV20-1 to TRBJ2-5; TRBD2 agrees at 9 bases. Trimming removed 0 bases from V and 7 bases from J; junction bases left unmatched: 3. CDR1 and CDR2 (germline): DFQATT, SNEGSKA (reference sequence). This CDR3 contains 13 residues.

The chain recombines TRBV12-3 or TRBV12-4 with TRBJ2-5, with D maybe TRBD2 (6 bases). The CDR3 totals 14 residues. V was pared by 3 bases and J by 4 bases, with 12 bases between. In nucleotides, the CDR3 is TGTGCCAGCAGTTTGAGGATCGGGGGAGAGACCCAGTACTTC. It is translated as CASSLRIGGETQYF.

This clonotype has more than one count but fewer than ten. The chain has TRBV10-3 and TRBJ1-1, with a possible D match to TRBD1 (6 bases). Germline-derived CDR1 and CDR2 are ENHRY and SYGVKD. Trimming cost V 6 bases and J 0 bases, with 14 bases left between them. There are 15 residues in the CDR3. CDR3 coding DNA: TGTGCCATCAGGGGGGCGGGGGATATGAACACTGAAGCTTTCTTT. Translating gives CAIRGAGDMNTEAFF.

This clonotype was counted a single time. The V call is TRBV2, the J call TRBJ1-4, with D unresolved. The germline gives CDR1 SNHLY, CDR2 FYNNEI. Trimming cost V 0 bases and J 5 bases, with 10 bases left between them. The CDR3 runs 15 residues. This CDR3 reads CASSEARGVNEKLFF. The CDR3 coding sequence is TGTGCCAGCAGTGAAGCACGGGGAGTCAATGAAAAACTGTTTTTT.

This clonotype was seen a handful of times. The V gene is TRBV7-2, the J gene TRBJ2-5; D possibly corresponds to TRBD2 (6 bases). The CDR3 spans 13 residues. Trimming removed 3 bases from V and 5 bases from J, with 10 bases in between. Per the germline V gene, CDR1 is SGHTA and CDR2 is FQGNSA. The CDR3 sequence: CASSFSGGETQYF. In nucleotides, the CDR3 is TGTGCCAGCAGCTTTTCAGGAGGGGAGACCCAGTACTTC.

This CDR3 is CASSSPGLGTEAFF. Here the CDR3 DNA reads TGCGCCAGCAGCAGCCCGGGGTTGGGGACTGAAGCTTTCTTT. The genes are TRBV4-1 and TRBJ1-1; D is undetermined. This CDR3 is built from 14 residues. V gave up 5 bases and J gave up 5 bases, with 15 bases separating them. Germline assignment: CDR1 MGHRA and CDR2 YSYEKL.

This clonotype was found once. The rearrangement joins TRBV20-1 to TRBJ2-7; possible D gene TRBD2, 6 bases. Germline loops: CDR1 DFQATT, CDR2 SNEGSKA (reference sequence). The CDR3 length is 13 residues. V was trimmed by 3 bases and J by 0 bases, leaving 9 bases between them. In DNA, the CDR3 is TGCAGTGCTAGTGGAGGGTTCTCCTACGAGCAGTACTTC. Its translation: CSASGGFSYEQYF.

On this clonotype: Possible read error: a much larger clone is one base away. The chain joins TRBV20-1 to TRBJ1-2; D unresolved. The germline V gene has CDR1 DFQATT and CDR2 SNEGSKA (reference sequence). The CDR3 consists of 12 residues. DNA for the CDR3: TGCAGGGCTAGACCTGACACCTATGGCTACACCTTC. Translating gives CRARPDTYGYTF.

The chain is built from TRBV5-1 and TRBJ1-4; 8 positions agree with TRBD1. This CDR3 is built from 15 residues. The V segment lost 4 bases and the J segment 3 bases; nucleotides outside the gene matches: 5. CDR1 is SGHRS and CDR2 is YFSETQ in the germline V gene. CDR3 residues: CASSRGQGANEKLFF. The DNA of the CDR3 is TGCGCCAGCAGCCGTGGACAGGGTGCTAATGAAAAACTGTTTTTT.

This chain links TRBV7-2 with TRBJ2-1; the match to TRBD2 covers 10 bases. There are 16 residues in the CDR3. V lost 1 base, J lost 5 bases, and 5 bases stayed unmatched. CDR1 and CDR2 (germline): SGHTA, FQGNSA. The CDR3 region is CASSLVGSGGHNEQFF. For the CDR3, the DNA is TGTGCCAGCAGCTTAGTGGGTAGCGGGGGGCACAATGAGCAGTTCTTC. The full variable domain, rest sourced from reference TRBV7-2 and TRBJ2-1, is GAGVSQSPSNKVTEKGKDVELRCDPISGHTALYWYRQSLGQGLEFLIYFQGNSAPDKSGLPSDRFSAERTGGSVSTLTIQRTQQEDSAVYLCASSLVGSGGHNEQFFGPGTRLTVL.

The chain joins TRBV7-9 to TRBJ2-1; TRBD2 agrees at 8 bases. Germline V gene data show CDR1 as SEHNR and CDR2 as FQNEAQ (reference sequence). Germline trimming cut 3 bases from V and 0 bases from J; bases unmatched to any gene: 7. The CDR3 covers 17 residues. The CDR3 spells CASSFGTRFGSYNEQFF. The CDR3 nucleotides read TGTGCCAGCAGCTTTGGGACTAGGTTTGGCTCCTACAATGAGCAGTTCTTC.

This clonotype was found a few times. This CDR3 reads CASSFRGTGRAQPQHF. The CDR3 DNA reads TGTGCCAGCAGCTTTCGAGGGACAGGGAGAGCGCAGCCCCAGCATTTT. V and J are TRBV5-6 and TRBJ1-5; 9 bases are shared with TRBD1. The germline gives CDR1 SGHDT, CDR2 YYEEEE. There are 16 residues in the CDR3. Germline trimming cut 2 bases from V and 7 bases from J; bases unmatched to any gene: 10.

The CDR3 coding sequence is TGCAGTGCTAGAGACTCGATGGGTAATCGCTATGGCTACACCTTC. It specifies CSARDSMGNRYGYTF. The rearrangement joins TRBV20-1 to TRBJ1-2, with unresolved D. Trimming left V 0 bases short and J 4 bases short, with 15 bases between. Germline lookup yields CDR1 DFQATT and CDR2 SNEGSKA (reference sequence). This CDR3 is built from 15 residues.

This clonotype was seen a handful of times. The chain is built from TRBV20-1 and TRBJ2-7, with a tentative D call TRBD2 (5 bases). V gave up 0 bases and J gave up 2 bases, with 14 bases separating them. The CDR3 is 15 residues long. Germline V gives CDR1 DFQATT, CDR2 SNEGSKA (reference sequence). The DNA of the CDR3 is TGCAGTGCTAGAGATTTCGGGATAAGCCCCTACGAGCAGTACTTC. Translated: CSARDFGISPYEQYF.

This chain links TRBV28 with TRBJ2-5, with D perhaps matching TRBD1 (5 bases). CDR3 length equals 14 residues. Trimming took 3 bases from V and 5 from J, leaving 13 bases between them. The germline CDR1 and CDR2 sequences are MDHEN and SYDVKM. The DNA of the CDR3 is TGTGCCAGCAGTTTCCGGACAAGGGGTGAGACCCAGTACTTC. Translating it yields CASSFRTRGETQYF.